This TCR beta chain derives from a study of human T cells and chemical hapten exposure. As for the study in general: There were per-sample TCR yield variations, arising mainly from small pooled library volume differences.

Time point defined: healthy volunteer bleed at 2 weeks. Extraction of total RNA was performed on unfractionated whole blood. MiXCR, applied by TCRdb to the RACE reads, yields one record per CDR3 protein. The table records around 130,000 distinct CDR3 sequences, approximately 9.5% of them present only once. The sample holds a few counts of this clonotype. Looked up from germline, CDR1 is MGHDK and CDR2 is SYGVNS. The CDR3 totals 12 residues. V was clipped by 4 bases and J by 10 bases, with 8 bases between them. The receptor was isolated from a male donor in good health. Some clones in this sample may be carry-over from other donors' samples. The source material was whole blood. The chain has TRBV25-1 and TRBJ1-6; D perhaps matches TRBD1 (6 bases). CDR3 DNA: TGTGCCAGCAGTGGGGGGCGGTCACCCCTCCACTTT. Amino acid sequence: CASSGGRSPLHF. The full variable domain, rest sourced from reference TRBV25-1 and TRBJ1-6, is EADIYQTPRYLVIGTGKKITLECSQTMGHDKMYWYQQDPGMELHLIHYSYGVNSTEKGDLSSESTVSRIRTEHFPLTLESARPSHTSQYLCASSGGRSPLHFGNGTRLTVT.